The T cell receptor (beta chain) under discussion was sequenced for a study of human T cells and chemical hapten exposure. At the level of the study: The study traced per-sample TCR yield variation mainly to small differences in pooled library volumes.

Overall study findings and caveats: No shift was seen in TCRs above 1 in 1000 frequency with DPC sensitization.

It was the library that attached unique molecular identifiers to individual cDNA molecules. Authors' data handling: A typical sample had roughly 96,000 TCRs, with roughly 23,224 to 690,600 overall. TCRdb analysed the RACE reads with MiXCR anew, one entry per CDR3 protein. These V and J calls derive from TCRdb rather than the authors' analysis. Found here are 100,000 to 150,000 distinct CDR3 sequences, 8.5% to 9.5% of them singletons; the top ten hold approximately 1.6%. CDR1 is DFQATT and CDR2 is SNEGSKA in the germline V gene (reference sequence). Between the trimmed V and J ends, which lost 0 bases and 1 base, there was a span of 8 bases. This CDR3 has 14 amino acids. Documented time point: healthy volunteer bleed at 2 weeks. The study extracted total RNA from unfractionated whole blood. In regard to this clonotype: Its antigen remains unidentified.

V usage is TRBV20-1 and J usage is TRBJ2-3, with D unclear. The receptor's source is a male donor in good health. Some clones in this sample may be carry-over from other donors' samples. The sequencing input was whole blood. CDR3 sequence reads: CSARDGSGTDTQYF. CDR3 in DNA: TGCAGTGCTAGAGATGGGTCGGGCACAGATACGCAGTATTTT.